The rows below give T cell receptor beta chains drawn from one sample of a study of shared T cell receptors in the human thymus. The table came from immunoSEQ multiplex PCR; TCRdb's copy has only in-frame clones and leaves some out. The sample yields about 660,000 clones, approximately 90% seen once. The same data also contributed to another study, on human thymus T cells.

Sequenced material: thymocytes. Source of these receptors: a boy in the first two years of life with a congenital heart defect. Each CDR3 is given without its conserved first and last residue. A row's size may be missing; if present it is once, few, many or a size class.

abundance: .
j_gene: TRBJ2-3
v_gene: TRBV9
CDR3aa: ASSVDDRPVTDTQY

abundance: .
j_gene: TRBJ2-7
v_gene: TRBV6-1
CDR3aa: ASNFTGLEGEQY

abundance: .
j_gene: TRBJ1-5
v_gene: TRBV4-2
CDR3aa: ASSQGIRTVNQPQH

abundance: .
j_gene: TRBJ2-7
v_gene: TRBV5-1
CDR3aa: ASSLIRGGSYEQY

abundance: .
j_gene: TRBJ2-6
v_gene: TRBV27
CDR3aa: ASSFGTGGVFSGANVLT

abundance: .
j_gene: TRBJ2-6
v_gene: TRBV27
CDR3aa: ASSFQGEVVGGGGANVLT

abundance: few
j_gene: TRBJ1-3
v_gene: TRBV4-3
CDR3aa: ASSQARRPSSGNTIY

abundance: .
j_gene: TRBJ2-5
v_gene: TRBV18
CDR3aa: ASSPGGMEETQY

abundance: .
j_gene: TRBJ2-1
v_gene: TRBV6-5
CDR3aa: ASRDSIPHNEQF

abundance: .
j_gene: TRBJ2-3
v_gene: TRBV5-5
CDR3aa: ASSGQGVLSTDTQY

abundance: .
j_gene: TRBJ2-2
v_gene: TRBV27
CDR3aa: ASSLSGTGNTGELF

abundance: .
j_gene: TRBJ2-1
v_gene: TRBV4-2
CDR3aa: ASSQDLGGSPQNEQF

abundance: .
j_gene: TRBJ1-1
v_gene: TRBV25-1
CDR3aa: ASSDHPRDRAPWTEAF

abundance: .
j_gene: TRBJ2-2
v_gene: TRBV4-3
CDR3aa: ASSQDGSFTGELF

abundance: .
j_gene: TRBJ1-5
v_gene: TRBV25-1
CDR3aa: ASSEQGSDYNQPQH

abundance: .
j_gene: TRBJ2-5
v_gene: TRBV18
CDR3aa: ASSRLAGKETQY

abundance: .
j_gene: TRBJ2-7
v_gene: TRBV7-2
CDR3aa: ASSHVLAGGGEQY

abundance: .
j_gene: TRBJ1-1
v_gene: TRBV13
CDR3aa: ASSPEPGHRLNTEAF

abundance: .
j_gene: TRBJ2-2
v_gene: TRBV27
CDR3aa: ASSPSGSGKELF

abundance: .
j_gene: TRBJ1-1
v_gene: TRBV7-2
CDR3aa: ASSSGTGGRGTEAF

abundance: .
j_gene: TRBJ2-5
v_gene: TRBV5-5
CDR3aa: ASSPGLQETQY

abundance: once
j_gene: TRBJ2-1
v_gene: TRBV5-1
CDR3aa: ASSLVGDEQF

abundance: .
j_gene: TRBJ2-3
v_gene: TRBV6-1
CDR3aa: ANRPLLRADTQY

abundance: .
j_gene: TRBJ2-1
v_gene: TRBV18
CDR3aa: ASSPYGNEQF

abundance: .
j_gene: TRBJ1-1
v_gene: TRBV4-3
CDR3aa: ASSQRRGTEAF

abundance: .
j_gene: TRBJ2-1
v_gene: TRBV11-3
CDR3aa: ASSTRAPRGNNEQF

abundance: .
j_gene: TRBJ2-7
v_gene: TRBV29-1
CDR3aa: SVMRGQGSYEQY

abundance: .
j_gene: TRBJ2-3
v_gene: TRBV4-1
CDR3aa: ASSQDTGLASYTDTQY

abundance: .
j_gene: TRBJ1-5
v_gene: TRBV7-2
CDR3aa: ASSLRPGRNSNQPQH

abundance: .
j_gene: TRBJ2-7
v_gene: TRBV4-1
CDR3aa: ASSQEQAGGRLYEQY

abundance: .
j_gene: TRBJ1-1
v_gene: TRBV13
CDR3aa: ASSPGQGVRTEAF

abundance: .
j_gene: TRBJ2-1
v_gene: TRBV5-4
CDR3aa: ASSWGRGSYNEQF

abundance: .
j_gene: TRBJ2-7
v_gene: TRBV27
CDR3aa: ASSLKTPPGNSADEQY

abundance: .
j_gene: TRBJ1-5
v_gene: TRBV19
CDR3aa: ASSIGLQPQH

abundance: .
j_gene: TRBJ2-3
v_gene: TRBV29-1
CDR3aa: SVGGGESTDTQY

abundance: .
j_gene: TRBJ2-7
v_gene: TRBV18
CDR3aa: ASSSQDRGGNEQY

abundance: .
j_gene: TRBJ1-4
v_gene: TRBV27
CDR3aa: ASRFMDRGHSSRAEKLF

abundance: .
j_gene: TRBJ2-2
v_gene: TRBV15
CDR3aa: ATSRTGLNTGELF

abundance: once
j_gene: TRBJ2-2
v_gene: TRBV7-9
CDR3aa: ASSSSVGELF